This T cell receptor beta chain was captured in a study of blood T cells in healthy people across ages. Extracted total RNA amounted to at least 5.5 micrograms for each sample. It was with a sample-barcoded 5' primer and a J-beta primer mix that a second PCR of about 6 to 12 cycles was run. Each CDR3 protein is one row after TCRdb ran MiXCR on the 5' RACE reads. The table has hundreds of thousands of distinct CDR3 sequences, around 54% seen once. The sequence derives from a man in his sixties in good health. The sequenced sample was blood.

The DNA of the CDR3 is TGTGCCAGCAGCAGGCCTCCTGAGAACACTGAAGCTTTCTTT. This translates into CASSRPPENTEAFF. This chain links TRBV28 with TRBJ1-1; the D is unclear. Trimming removed 6 bases at V and 1 base at J, with 12 bases between. CDR1 and CDR2 (germline): MDHEN, SYDVKM. This CDR3 contains 14 residues.